The clone carrying this T cell receptor beta chain was picked up many times. Its antigen is still unknown. The CDR3 covers 16 residues. Trimming removed 0 bases from V and 5 bases from J, with 15 bases in between. CDR1 and CDR2 from the germline V gene are LGHNA and YSLEER. The data were taken from a study of CD8 T cells in ankylosing spondylitis. Broader study findings: Disease-associated clonotypes exhibited CD8+ identity and were relatively infrequent in peripheral blood. Blood from ankylosing spondylitis patients appeared to carry a characteristic roughly 8-variant TCR beta motif. Reportedly, matched ankylosing spondylitis synovial fluid was significantly enriched for disease-linked clones.

Scientists made TCR beta libraries using quantitative 5'-RACE with molecular barcodes. From the 5' RACE reads, TCRdb called clonotypes with MiXCR, one entry per CDR3 protein. This table holds about 220,000 distinct CDR3 sequences, 7.3% found once. V and J are TRBV4-3 and TRBJ2-3, with a tentative D call TRBD2 (5 bases). The sample consisted of blood, either unsorted or a sorted T cell fraction (not recorded which). The sequence came from a male donor with ankylosing spondylitis. The chain's CDR3 is CASSQEGGLSKDTQYF. The CDR3, as DNA: TGCGCCAGCAGCCAAGAAGGCGGACTGTCAAAAGATACGCAGTATTTT.